This passage covers 5 T cell receptor beta chains from one sample sequenced in a study of identical twins. TCRdb reprocessed the 5' RACE reads via MiXCR and lists one record per CDR3 protein. The data hold about 490,000 distinct CDR3 sequences, with about 15% observed a single time. The data also belong to a second study, concerning yellow fever vaccine responses in identical twins.

Source material: CD4+ T cells sorted from blood. These receptors all come from a woman aged 18-30 years in good health.

The rearrangement links TRBV6-1 to TRBJ1-5; D might be TRBD1 (6 bases). Per germline, CDR1 MNHNS and CDR2 SASEGT. The germline V and J ends were trimmed by 6 bases and 3 bases, with 15 bases remaining between them. The CDR3 extends over 15 amino acids. The CDR3 loop is CASRRQELDNQPQHF. As DNA, the CDR3 is TGTGCCAGCAGGAGACAGGAGTTGGACAATCAGCCCCAGCATTTT.

This clonotype has ten or more counts. The rearrangement links TRBV12-3 or TRBV12-4 to TRBJ2-7, with a tentative D call TRBD1 (7 bases). The CDR3 length is 14 residues. V shed 5 bases and J shed 6 bases, with 17 bases lying between them. This CDR3 reads CASSQGGPTGEQYF. As DNA, the CDR3 is TGTGCCAGCAGTCAGGGGGGCCCAACGGGCGAGCAGTACTTC.

This clonotype was seen more than once but under ten times. This CDR3 is CASSLEVLHSYNEQFF. In nucleotides, the CDR3 is TGTGCCAGCAGCTTAGAGGTCCTCCACTCCTACAATGAGCAGTTCTTC. The chain is built from TRBV7-9 and TRBJ2-1; D unresolved. Germline V gives CDR1 SEHNR, CDR2 FQNEAQ (reference sequence). The CDR3 extends over 16 amino acids. Trimming left V 1 base short and J 0 bases short, with 10 bases between. Combining the CDR3 with reference TRBV7-9 and TRBJ2-1 gives the whole variable domain DTGVSQNPRHKITKRGQNVTFRCDPISEHNRLYWYRQTLGQGPEFLTYFQNEAQLEKSRLLSDRFSAERPKGSFSTLEIQRTEQGDSAMYLCASSLEVLHSYNEQFFGPGTRLTVL.

This clonotype has at least ten counts. The chain recombines TRBV3-1 with TRBJ2-3, with TRBD1 identical over 7 bases. The J segment lost 5 bases and the V segment lost 6 bases, leaving 11 bases of the junction unmatched. Germline V gene lookup returns CDR1 LGHDT and CDR2 YNNKEL (reference sequence). The CDR3 consists of 15 residues. The CDR3 DNA is TGTGCCAGCAGTCATAACAGGGGTTTAGGAGATACGCAGTATTTT. It codes for CASSHNRGLGDTQYF.

This clonotype was seen repeatedly, ten times or more. The V gene is TRBV5-1, the J gene TRBJ2-7, with D unresolved. The germline V gene encodes CDR1 SGHRS and CDR2 YFSETQ. The CDR3 runs 16 residues. The germline V and J ends were trimmed by 2 bases and 7 bases, with 22 bases remaining between them. The CDR3 region is CASSFPLGSLSREQYF. CDR3 bases: TGCGCCAGCAGCTTTCCCCTAGGCAGCCTCTCTCGGGAGCAGTACTTC.